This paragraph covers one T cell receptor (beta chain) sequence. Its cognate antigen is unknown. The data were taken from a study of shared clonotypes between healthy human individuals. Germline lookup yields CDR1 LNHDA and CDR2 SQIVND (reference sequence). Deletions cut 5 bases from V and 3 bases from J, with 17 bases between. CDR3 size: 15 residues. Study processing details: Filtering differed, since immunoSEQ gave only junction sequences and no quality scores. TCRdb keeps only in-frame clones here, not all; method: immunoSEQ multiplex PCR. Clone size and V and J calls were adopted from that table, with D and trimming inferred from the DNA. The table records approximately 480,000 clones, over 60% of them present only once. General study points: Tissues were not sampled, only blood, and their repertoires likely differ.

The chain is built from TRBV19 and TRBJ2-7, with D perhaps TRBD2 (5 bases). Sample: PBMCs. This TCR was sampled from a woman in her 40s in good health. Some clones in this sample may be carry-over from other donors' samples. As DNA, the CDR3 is TGTGCCAGTAGTCCCCAAGTCGAGGGATTCTACGAGCAGTACTTC. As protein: CASSPQVEGFYEQYF.